This TCR beta chain was recorded in a study of beta chain features in type 1 diabetes. Trimming took 4 bases from V and 11 from J; bases not matched to a gene: 3. The CDR3 is 12 residues long. Per germline, CDR1 SEHNR and CDR2 FQNEAQ (reference sequence). Remarks on this clone: Its antigen is unidentified.

General study findings and limits: Patients with Type 1 diabetes showed moderately but significantly shorter TCRB CDR3s in all four CD4+ subsets.

Reverse transcription of all isolated RNA meant that expressed TCRB transcripts were sequenced. Using immunoSEQ multiplex PCR, the repertoire was profiled, and TCRdb retains in-frame clones only, with some absent. This table holds a few hundred thousand clones, around 13% found once. This receptor was obtained from a man aged 25-45 years with type 1 diabetes. The sample comprised naive CD4+ T cells from blood. This chain connects TRBV7-9 to TRBJ1-4; 8 nucleotides align to TRBD1. The CDR3 spells CASSSTGGKLFF. CDR3 in DNA: TGTGCCAGCAGCTCAACAGGGGGGAAACTGTTTTTT.